A selection of T cell receptor beta chains follows, all from one sample in a study of T cell repertoires in cytomegalovirus infection. TCRdb re-analysed the reads in MiXCR, keeping a single row per CDR3 protein. The profile shows 50,000 or so distinct CDR3 sequences, approximately 22% of them singletons. Their antigens remain unidentified. Sample: PBMCs, sequenced either directly or after in vitro stimulation (not recorded which). These receptors were taken from a human donor in good health (CMV status not recorded). Some clones in this sample may be carry-over from other donors' samples. The CDR3 runs from the conserved cysteine through the conserved F or W. Fields, in order: CDR3 protein, CDR3 DNA, J gene, D gene, clone size, V gene. D genes are given only for firm matches. Only part of the rows carry a size: once, few, many, or a class if the clone is expanded.

CASSVTSARYNEQFF,TGTGCCAGTAGTGTCACTAGCGCCCGCTACAATGAGCAGTTCTTC,TRBJ2-1,TRBD2,NA,TRBV19
CASSLAGPGGEAFF,TGTGCCAGCAGCTTGGCCGGGCCGGGGGGTGAAGCTTTCTTT,TRBJ1-1,NA,few,TRBV5-4
CASSSAIRLAPETQYF,TGTGCCAGCAGTTCCGCCATTCGACTAGCGCCAGAGACCCAGTACTTC,TRBJ2-5,TRBD2,NA,TRBV12-3/TRBV12-4
CASSDPPFDEQFF,TGTGCCAGCAGCGACCCCCCTTTCGATGAGCAGTTCTTC,TRBJ2-1,NA,many,TRBV7-2
CASRPRFRDPTNEKLFF,TGTGCCAGCAGGCCAAGATTCAGGGACCCAACTAATGAAAAACTGTTTTTT,TRBJ1-4,NA,many,TRBV7-9
CASSLGPSSYNEQFF,TGCGCCAGCAGCTTGGGACCAAGCTCCTACAATGAGCAGTTCTTC,TRBJ2-1,NA,NA,TRBV5-1
CASSFGQPGGKTQYF,TGTGCCAGCAGCTTCGGGCAGCCGGGAGGAAAGACCCAGTACTTC,TRBJ2-5,TRBD2,many,TRBV7-2
CASSQALAEISSYEQYF,TGCGCCAGCAGCCAAGCCCTAGCGGAGATAAGCTCCTACGAGCAGTACTTC,TRBJ2-7,TRBD2,many,TRBV4-3
CASRYSPGANQPQHF,TGTGCCAGCAGATACAGCCCCGGCGCAAATCAGCCCCAGCATTTT,TRBJ1-5,NA,many,TRBV7-9
CASSFPGGRAFF,TGTGCCAGCAGTTTCCCAGGCGGGAGAGCTTTCTTT,TRBJ1-1,NA,NA,TRBV12-3/TRBV12-4
CASSSFSGISSYEQYF,TGTGCCAGCAGCTCCTTTAGCGGGATTTCCTCCTACGAGCAGTACTTC,TRBJ2-7,TRBD2,few,TRBV11-2
CASSFASGGTQYF,TGTGCCAGTAGTTTCGCTAGCGGTGGGACCCAGTACTTC,TRBJ2-5,TRBD2,many,TRBV19
CASTPGPGPRSSYNEQFF,TGTGCCAGCACGCCGGGACCCGGCCCCCGTAGCTCCTACAATGAGCAGTTCTTC,TRBJ2-1,NA,NA,TRBV9
CASKNKKGVGTDTQYF,TGTGCCAGCAAAAATAAGAAAGGCGTCGGCACAGATACGCAGTATTTT,TRBJ2-3,NA,few,TRBV6-2/TRBV6-3
CASIPPEVNYGYTF,TGTGCCAGCATCCCGCCTGAGGTTAACTATGGCTACACCTTC,TRBJ1-2,NA,NA,TRBV28
CASSDGTAKANYGYTF,TGCGCCAGCAGCGACGGGACAGCGAAAGCTAACTATGGCTACACCTTC,TRBJ1-2,TRBD1,NA,TRBV5-1
CASSGLAETDTQYF,TGTGCCAGCAGCGGACTAGCGGAGACAGATACGCAGTATTTT,TRBJ2-3,TRBD2,few,TRBV9
CASRISGGAYNEQFF,TGTGCCAGCAGGATAAGCGGGGGGGCATACAATGAGCAGTTCTTC,TRBJ2-1,TRBD2,NA,TRBV5-6
CASSEEASTRAFF,TGTGCCAGCAGTGAAGAGGCCTCCACGCGGGCTTTCTTT,TRBJ1-1,NA,many,TRBV6-1
CSATMGNTEAFF,TGCAGTGCTACAATGGGGAACACTGAAGCTTTCTTT,TRBJ1-1,NA,few,TRBV20-1
CSAREERRLGQGNEPQHF,TGCAGTGCTAGAGAAGAGCGGAGATTAGGACAGGGTAACGAGCCCCAGCATTTT,TRBJ1-5,TRBD1,NA,TRBV20-1
CSARDLLAGGPDTQYF,TGCAGTGCTAGAGACCTACTAGCGGGGGGCCCAGATACGCAGTATTTT,TRBJ2-3,TRBD2,NA,TRBV20-1